A selection of T cell receptor beta chains follows, all from one sample in a study of T cell responses to AZD1222 COVID-19 vaccine. The table came from immunoSEQ multiplex PCR; TCRdb's copy has only in-frame clones and leaves some out. Of some 140,000 clones listed, 80% to 95% are singletons. The sample consisted of peripheral blood, taken on day 0 of AZD1222 vaccination. These receptors were collected from an adult in good health. The CDR3 runs from the conserved cysteine through the conserved F or W. Each record gives: J gene, clone size, CDR3 length, D gene, V gene, CDR3 DNA, CDR3 protein. A D gene is named only where the DNA matches it firmly. The listing skips clone size in some rows; elsewhere it reads once, few, many or a size class.

TRBJ1-4	-	14	-	TRBV3-1/TRBV3-2	TGTGCCAGCAGCCGCCAGGGTATTGGTGAAAAACTGTTTTTT	CASSRQGIGEKLFF
TRBJ2-3	-	15	-	TRBV13	TGTGCCAGCAGCCCTCGTTGGACAGCCACAGATACGCAGTATTTT	CASSPRWTATDTQYF
TRBJ2-7	-	14	-	TRBV30	TGTGCCTGGAGTGCCGGGACGGGAACCTACGAGCAGTACTTC	CAWSAGTGTYEQYF
TRBJ2-7	-	13	-	TRBV7-9	TGTGCCAGCAGGGATGGACAAGCCTACGAGCAGTACTTC	CASRDGQAYEQYF
TRBJ1-2	-	12	-	TRBV14	TGTGCCAGCAGCCGAGACCGCACGGGCTACACCTTC	CASSRDRTGYTF
TRBJ2-1	-	14	-	TRBV6-5	TGTGCCAGCAGCGGCGGGATAATCGGACATGAGCAGTTCTTC	CASSGGIIGHEQFF
TRBJ1-5	-	16	-	TRBV6-6	TGTGCCAGCAGTTACTACGGAAGGAAATTTTATCAGCCCCAGCATTTT	CASSYYGRKFYQPQHF
TRBJ1-2	few	13	-	TRBV18	TGTGCCAGCTCACCCGGCATTAACTATGGCTACACCTTC	CASSPGINYGYTF
TRBJ1-5	-	15	-	TRBV19	TGTGCCAGCAGACAGGCGGGGGGTAGCAATCAGCCCCAGCATTTT	CASRQAGGSNQPQHF
TRBJ1-2	few	15	TRBD1	TRBV11-3	TGTGCCAGCAGCTTAGAGGGACAGGGGGCGTCGGGCTACACCTTC	CASSLEGQGASGYTF
TRBJ2-7	few	13	TRBD2	TRBV5-1	TGCGCCAGCAGCTTGACTAGCGGATACGAGCAGTACTTC	CASSLTSGYEQYF
TRBJ1-2	-	13	-	TRBV27	TGTGCCAGCAGTTCCGCCCGGCTCTATGGCTACACCTTC	CASSSARLYGYTF
TRBJ1-5	-	14	-	TRBV20-1	TGCAGTGCTAGTGCCCGTAGGAGCAATCAGCCCCAGCATTTT	CSASARRSNQPQHF
TRBJ2-7	few	13	-	TRBV10-1	TGCGCCAGCAGTGAGTCCCTGATCGGGGGGCAGTACTTC	CASSESLIGGQYF
TRBJ2-1	-	13	TRBD2	TRBV7-3	TGTGCCAGCAGCTCCCGGCGGGAGAATGAGCAGTTCTTC	CASSSRRENEQFF
TRBJ2-6	-	17	TRBD1	TRBV27	TGTGCCAGCAGTCCCTTGACAGGGATCTCTGGGGCCAACGTCCTGACTTTC	CASSPLTGISGANVLTF
TRBJ1-4	-	17	-	TRBV6-1	TGTGCCAGCAGTGAACGGGAAGGGTTCAGGACTAATGAAAAACTGTTTTTT	CASSEREGFRTNEKLFF
TRBJ2-1	-	15	-	TRBV6-1	TGTGCCAGCAGTGAAATCGGGACACCGAACAATGAGCAGTTCTTC	CASSEIGTPNNEQFF
TRBJ2-2	-	12	-	TRBV6-5	TGTGCCAGCAGCCGACAGGTCGGAGAGCTGTTTTTT	CASSRQVGELFF